A selection of T cell receptor beta chains follows, all from one sample in a study of T cells in Graves' hyperthyroidism and ophthalmopathy. TCRdb analysed the multiplex PCR reads with MiXCR anew, one entry per CDR3 protein. The sample consists of fewer than 450,000 distinct CDR3 sequences, roughly 18% of them appearing once. Sequencing input: blood. Every receptor here comes from a young man with Graves' ophthalmopathy. Each CDR3 is given without its conserved first and last residue. The order of the fields is V gene, CDR3 length, J gene, clone size, CDR3 protein. Clone size is not always given. Where it is, it says once, few, many or a class for expanded clones.

v_gene: TRBV27
len: 10
j_gene: TRBJ1-1
abundance: many
CDR3aa: ASGRMNTEAF

v_gene: TRBV9
len: 10
j_gene: TRBJ2-3
abundance: few
CDR3aa: ASSVALDTQY

v_gene: TRBV5-1
len: 12
j_gene: TRBJ1-1
abundance: -
CDR3aa: ASSFQQQNTEAF

v_gene: TRBV5-1
len: 11
j_gene: TRBJ2-3
abundance: -
CDR3aa: ASSSQATDTQY

v_gene: TRBV18
len: 13
j_gene: TRBJ2-5
abundance: many
CDR3aa: ASSPTTGVGETQY

v_gene: TRBV19
len: 13
j_gene: TRBJ1-4
abundance: few
CDR3aa: ASSITGIIGEKLF

v_gene: TRBV9
len: 14
j_gene: TRBJ1-3
abundance: -
CDR3aa: ASSAEPPESRNTIY

v_gene: TRBV12-3/TRBV12-4
len: 14
j_gene: TRBJ2-2
abundance: -
CDR3aa: ASSLRDRGETGELF

v_gene: TRBV6-1
len: 12
j_gene: TRBJ1-2
abundance: many
CDR3aa: ASSEPQGGYGYT

v_gene: TRBV2
len: 10
j_gene: TRBJ2-7
abundance: many
CDR3aa: ASIERRYEQY

v_gene: TRBV6-2/TRBV6-3
len: 12
j_gene: TRBJ1-4
abundance: -
CDR3aa: ASSYSSQGEKLF

v_gene: TRBV5-1
len: 16
j_gene: TRBJ2-1
abundance: -
CDR3aa: ASSEVLSSGVTYNEQF

v_gene: TRBV10-3
len: 14
j_gene: TRBJ1-1
abundance: many
CDR3aa: AISESKGGTNTEAF

v_gene: TRBV6-2/TRBV6-3
len: 12
j_gene: TRBJ2-7
abundance: -
CDR3aa: ASSESGGDHEQY

v_gene: TRBV14
len: 14
j_gene: TRBJ2-5
abundance: -
CDR3aa: ASSQFIRGGQETQY

v_gene: TRBV7-9
len: 12
j_gene: TRBJ1-5
abundance: few
CDR3aa: ASSSTGKRQPQH

v_gene: TRBV29-1
len: 9
j_gene: TRBJ2-4
abundance: -
CDR3aa: SVTGEDIQY

v_gene: TRBV28
len: 14
j_gene: TRBJ1-1
abundance: few
CDR3aa: ASSSGQGVLNTEAF

v_gene: TRBV3-1
len: 15
j_gene: TRBJ2-5
abundance: few
CDR3aa: ASSPLAGGPMEETQY

v_gene: TRBV7-9
len: 11
j_gene: TRBJ2-7
abundance: many
CDR3aa: ASSLVRSYEQY

v_gene: TRBV11-2
len: 12
j_gene: TRBJ2-7
abundance: many
CDR3aa: ASSLGFSSYEQY

v_gene: TRBV6-1
len: 10
j_gene: TRBJ2-5
abundance: many
CDR3aa: ASGEWRETQY

v_gene: TRBV19
len: 16
j_gene: TRBJ2-3
abundance: few
CDR3aa: ASSRDRKGVSIGDTQY

v_gene: TRBV11-2
len: 13
j_gene: TRBJ2-1
abundance: -
CDR3aa: ACSPSGGAYNEQF

v_gene: TRBV18
len: 12
j_gene: TRBJ1-1
abundance: many
CDR3aa: ASSPPWGNTEAF

v_gene: TRBV6-1
len: 14
j_gene: TRBJ2-7
abundance: many
CDR3aa: ASTRLAGGSGYEQY

v_gene: TRBV5-1
len: 12
j_gene: TRBJ1-1
abundance: many
CDR3aa: ASSLAQTNTEAF

v_gene: TRBV20-1
len: 13
j_gene: TRBJ1-6
abundance: many
CDR3aa: SASLVGARGSPLH